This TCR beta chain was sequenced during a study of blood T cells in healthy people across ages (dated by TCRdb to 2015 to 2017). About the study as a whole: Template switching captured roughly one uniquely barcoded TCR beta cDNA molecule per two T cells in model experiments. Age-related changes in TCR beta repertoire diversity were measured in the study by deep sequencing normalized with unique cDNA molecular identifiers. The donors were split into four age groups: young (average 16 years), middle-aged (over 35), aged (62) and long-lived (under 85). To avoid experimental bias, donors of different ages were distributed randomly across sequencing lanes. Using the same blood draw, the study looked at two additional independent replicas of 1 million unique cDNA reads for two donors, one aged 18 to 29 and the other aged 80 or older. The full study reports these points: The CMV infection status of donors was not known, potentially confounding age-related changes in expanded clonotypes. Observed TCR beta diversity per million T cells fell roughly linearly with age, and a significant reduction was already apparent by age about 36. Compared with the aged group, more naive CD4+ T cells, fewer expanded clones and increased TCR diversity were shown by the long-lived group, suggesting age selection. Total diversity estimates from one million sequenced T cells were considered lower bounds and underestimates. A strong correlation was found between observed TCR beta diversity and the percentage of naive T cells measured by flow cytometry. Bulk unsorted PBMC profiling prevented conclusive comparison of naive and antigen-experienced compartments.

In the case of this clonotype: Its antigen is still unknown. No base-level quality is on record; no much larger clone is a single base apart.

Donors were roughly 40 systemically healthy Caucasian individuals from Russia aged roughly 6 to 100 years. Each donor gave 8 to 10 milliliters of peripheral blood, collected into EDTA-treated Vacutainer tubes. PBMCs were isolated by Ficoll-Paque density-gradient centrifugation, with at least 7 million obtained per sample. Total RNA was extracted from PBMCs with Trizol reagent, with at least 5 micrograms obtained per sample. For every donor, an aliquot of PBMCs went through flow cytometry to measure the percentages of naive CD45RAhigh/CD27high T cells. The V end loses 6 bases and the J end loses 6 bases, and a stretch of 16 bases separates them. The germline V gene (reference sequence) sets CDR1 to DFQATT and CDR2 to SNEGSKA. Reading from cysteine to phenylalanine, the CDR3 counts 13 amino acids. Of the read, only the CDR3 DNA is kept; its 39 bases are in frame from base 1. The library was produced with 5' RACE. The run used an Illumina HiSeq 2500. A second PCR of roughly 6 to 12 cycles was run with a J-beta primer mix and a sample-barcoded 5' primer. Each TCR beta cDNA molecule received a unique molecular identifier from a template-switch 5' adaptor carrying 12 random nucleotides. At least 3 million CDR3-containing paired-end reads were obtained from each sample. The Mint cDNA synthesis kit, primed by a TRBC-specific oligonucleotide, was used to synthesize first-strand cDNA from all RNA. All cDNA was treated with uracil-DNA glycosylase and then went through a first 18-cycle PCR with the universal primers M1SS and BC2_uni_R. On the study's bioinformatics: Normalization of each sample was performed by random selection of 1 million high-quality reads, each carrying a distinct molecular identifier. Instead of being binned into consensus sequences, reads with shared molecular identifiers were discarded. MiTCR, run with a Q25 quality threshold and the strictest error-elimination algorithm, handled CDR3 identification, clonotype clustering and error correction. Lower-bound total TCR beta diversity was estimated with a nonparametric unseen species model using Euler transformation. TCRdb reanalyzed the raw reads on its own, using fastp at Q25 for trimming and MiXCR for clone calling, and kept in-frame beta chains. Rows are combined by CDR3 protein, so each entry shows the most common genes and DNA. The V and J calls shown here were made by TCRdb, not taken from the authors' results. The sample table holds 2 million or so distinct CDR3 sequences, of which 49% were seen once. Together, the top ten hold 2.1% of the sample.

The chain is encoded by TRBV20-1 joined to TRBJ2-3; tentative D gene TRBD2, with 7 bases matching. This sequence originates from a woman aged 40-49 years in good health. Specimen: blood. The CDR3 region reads CSAPGEGGDTQYF. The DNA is TGCAGTGCACCGGGGGAGGGGGGGGATACGCAGTATTTT.